The subject of this entry is one T cell receptor (beta chain). The sample originates from a study of CD8 T cells in Susac syndrome. RNA amounts of about 0.5 to 1 ug underwent reverse transcription with random hexamers. TCRdb reanalysed the immunoSEQ multiplex PCR reads using MiXCR and keeps one entry per CDR3 protein. The repertoire consists of around 71,000 distinct CDR3 sequences, with 95% to 96% occurring once and the leading ten covering more than 0.09%. CDR1 is SGDLS and CDR2 is YYNGEE in the germline V gene. V was shortened by 4 bases and J by 3 bases, with 16 bases between the two germline ends. The CDR3 is 15 residues long.

The genes are TRBV9 and TRBJ1-2; a possible D gene is TRBD1 (5 bases). The clonotype comes from a human donor with multiple sclerosis. Material for sequencing was CD4+ T cells from PBMCs. The CDR3 is CASSQDPGPDYGYTF. The DNA for the CDR3 is TGTGCCAGCAGCCAAGACCCAGGGCCCGACTATGGCTACACCTTC.